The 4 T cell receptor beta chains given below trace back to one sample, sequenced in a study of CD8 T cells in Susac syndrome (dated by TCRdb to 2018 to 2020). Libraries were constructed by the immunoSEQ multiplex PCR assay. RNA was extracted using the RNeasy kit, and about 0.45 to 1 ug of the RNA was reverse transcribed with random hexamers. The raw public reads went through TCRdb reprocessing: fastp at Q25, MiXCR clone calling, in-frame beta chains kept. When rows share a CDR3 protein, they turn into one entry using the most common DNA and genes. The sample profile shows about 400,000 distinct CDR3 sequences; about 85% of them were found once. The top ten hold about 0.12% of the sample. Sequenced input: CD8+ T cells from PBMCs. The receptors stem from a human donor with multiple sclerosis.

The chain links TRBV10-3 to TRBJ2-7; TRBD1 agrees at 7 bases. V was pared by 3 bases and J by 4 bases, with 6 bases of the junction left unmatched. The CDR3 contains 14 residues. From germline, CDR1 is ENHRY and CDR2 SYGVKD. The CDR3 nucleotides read TGTGCCATCAGTGATAAAACAGGGGCGTACGAGCAGTACTTC. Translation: CAISDKTGAYEQYF.

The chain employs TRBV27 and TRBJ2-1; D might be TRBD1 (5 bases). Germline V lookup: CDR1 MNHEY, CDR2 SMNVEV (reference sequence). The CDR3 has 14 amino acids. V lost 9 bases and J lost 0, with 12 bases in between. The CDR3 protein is CARKRQSSYNEQFF. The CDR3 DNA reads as TGTGCCAGGAAGCGACAGAGCTCCTACAATGAGCAGTTCTTC.

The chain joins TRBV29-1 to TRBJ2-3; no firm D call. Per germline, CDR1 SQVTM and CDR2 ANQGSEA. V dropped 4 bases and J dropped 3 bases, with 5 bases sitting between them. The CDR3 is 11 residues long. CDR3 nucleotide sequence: TGCAGCGTTGGAAGAACAGATACGCAGTATTTT. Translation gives CSVGRTDTQYF.

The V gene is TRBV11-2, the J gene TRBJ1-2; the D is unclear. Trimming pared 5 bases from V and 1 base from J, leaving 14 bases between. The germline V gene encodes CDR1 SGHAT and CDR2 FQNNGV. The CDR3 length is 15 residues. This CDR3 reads CASSPFDGNNYGYTF. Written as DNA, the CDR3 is TGTGCCAGCAGCCCTTTCGACGGGAATAACTATGGCTACACCTTC.